This TCR beta chain was observed in a study of metastatic and nonmetastatic thyroid tumors. TCRdb reprocessed the PCR reads using MiXCR. This sample has more than 10,000 clones, with 25% to 30% found just once. In the case of this clone: A junction end diverges from the germline sequence, so it may reflect a read error. Additional DNA sequences in this sample encode the identical CDR3.

All patients reached thyroid surgery having received no treatment beforehand. The sequence was obtained from a female donor with papillary thyroid cancer or a benign thyroid nodule (not recorded which). Some clones in this sample may be carry-over from other donors' samples. Sequencing was done on a sample of tumor tissue.

CDR3 in DNA: TGTGCCAGCAACCCTGTTACAGGTCAGGGGACTGAAGCTTTCTTT. Residues: CASNPVTGQGTEAFF. The chain couples TRBV5-1 to TRBJ1-1; weak D call: TRBD1 (6 bases). This CDR3 contains 15 residues. CDR1 and CDR2 from the germline V gene are SGHRS and YFSETQ.